Below are 14 T cell receptor beta chains sequenced from a single sample in a study of vaccination and CD4 T cells after COVID-19. Once obtained from cultured CD4+ T cells, the DNA was sequenced using the Oncomine TCR Beta short-read assay. TCRdb reanalysed the PCR reads using MiXCR and keeps one entry per CDR3 protein. The sample records around 20,000 distinct CDR3 sequences, under 45% being singletons. The antigens of these receptors remain unknown. Treatment noted: roughly 10-day PBMC culture with coronavirus spike peptide pools or control peptides (ViraFEST assay). This specimen was CD4+ T cells from blood, cultured in vitro, taken before SARS-CoV-2 vaccination. The receptors were sampled from a human donor who had recovered from COVID-19.

The V call is TRBV6-1, the J call TRBJ2-7, with 9 bases identical to TRBD2. CDR1 and CDR2 (germline): MNHNS, SASEGT. There are 14 residues in the CDR3. The junction had 8 bases not matched to a gene; V was cut back by 6 bases and J by 5 bases. The CDR3 region is CASRHLAGSDEQYF. The CDR3 DNA sequence: TGTGCCAGCAGGCATCTAGCGGGAAGCGACGAGCAGTACTTC.

The V call is TRBV29-1, the J call TRBJ1-1, with TRBD1 identical over 9 bases. Germline V gene lookup returns CDR1 SQVTM and CDR2 ANQGSEA. V gave up 7 bases and J gave up 6 bases; unmatched junction bases: 12. The length of the CDR3 is 14 residues. The CDR3 DNA is TGCAGCGGGGGACAGGGAACTTTTCCCGCTGAAGCTTTCTTT. Translated: CSGGQGTFPAEAFF.

This clonotype has only a few counts. The chain employs TRBV20-1 and TRBJ2-7; D ambiguous. V lost 5 bases and J lost 0, with 5 bases in between. CDR1 is DFQATT and CDR2 is SNEGSKA in the germline V gene (reference sequence). This CDR3 has 11 residues. In DNA form, the CDR3 reads TGCAGTGCTCCCGCCTCCTACGAGCAGTACTTC. Translated: CSAPASYEQYF.

This clonotype was picked up one time. The V call is TRBV9, the J call TRBJ2-3; D not resolved. Germline V lookup: CDR1 SGDLS, CDR2 YYNGEE. V lost 0 bases and J lost 2, with 1 base in between. The CDR3 is 12 amino acids. CDR3 nucleotides: TGTGCCAGCAGCGTAGACACAGATACGCAGTATTTT. Its translation is CASSVDTDTQYF.

The rearrangement links TRBV20-1 to TRBJ1-1; D is perhaps TRBD1 (6 bases). V lost 2 bases and J 5 bases, leaving 18 bases between the germline ends. The CDR3 runs 15 residues. Germline lookup yields CDR1 DFQATT and CDR2 SNEGSKA (reference sequence). The CDR3 DNA sequence: TGCAGTGCTAGATTAGGGGGGGAATGGCTTACTGAAGCTTTCTTT. Protein product: CSARLGGEWLTEAFF.

This chain links TRBV6-2 or TRBV6-3 with TRBJ2-7, with a possible D match to TRBD1 (6 bases). Deletions cut 2 bases from V and 0 bases from J, with 8 bases between. Per germline, CDR1 MNHEY and CDR2 SVGEGT. The CDR3 is 14 residues long. The CDR3 nucleotides are TGTGCCAGCAGTTACGGACAGAGCTCCTACGAGCAGTACTTC. Amino acid sequence: CASSYGQSSYEQYF.

The V call is TRBV6-2 or TRBV6-3, the J call TRBJ2-6; 9 bases fit TRBD2. The CDR3 is 19 residues long. V shed 5 bases, J shed 1 base, and the junction held 12 bases outside the gene matches. Per the germline V gene, CDR1 is MNHEY and CDR2 is SVGEGT. The CDR3 coding sequence is TGTGCCAGCAGTACGCAGCGGATAGCGGGAGTTTCTGGGGCCAACGTCCTGACTTTC. Amino acids: CASSTQRIAGVSGANVLTF.

The sample holds a few counts of this clonotype. The chain's CDR3 is CASSESGISTDTQYF. CDR3 nucleotide sequence: TGTGCCAGCAGTGAATCGGGGATAAGCACAGATACGCAGTATTTT. J is TRBJ2-3 and V is TRBV6-1; D possibly corresponds to TRBD2 (5 bases). Per germline, CDR1 MNHNS and CDR2 SASEGT. This CDR3 is built from 15 residues. V was trimmed by 2 bases and J by 0 bases, leaving 9 bases between them.

By share of the sample, this clonotype is medium-sized. The chain is built from TRBV6-2 or TRBV6-3 and TRBJ1-2, with 8 nucleotides matching TRBD1. The CDR3 has 13 amino acids. Looked up from germline, CDR1 is MNHEY and CDR2 is SVGEGT. V dropped 6 bases and J dropped 6; count of bases not matched to a gene: 6. The CDR3 DNA reads TGTGCCAGCAGAAAGACAGGGGAGGATGGCTACACCTTC. Translated: CASRKTGEDGYTF.

The sample holds a few counts of this clonotype. The chain has TRBV11-1 and TRBJ2-2; D is uncertain. Trimming pared 3 bases from V and 3 bases from J, leaving 8 bases between. The CDR3 extends over 14 amino acids. The germline V gene has CDR1 SGHAT and CDR2 FQDESV (reference sequence). This CDR3 is CASSFLGYTGELFF. The CDR3 DNA sequence: TGTGCCAGCAGCTTCCTCGGATACACCGGGGAGCTGTTTTTT. The variable domain in full, completed from reference TRBV11-1 and TRBJ2-2, reads EAEVAQSPRYKITEKSQAVAFWCDPISGHATLYWYRQILGQGPELLVQFQDESVVDDSQLPKDRFSAERLKGVDSTLKIQPAELGDSAMYLCASSFLGYTGELFFGEGSRLTVL.

V usage is TRBV20-1 and J usage is TRBJ2-3; D might be TRBD1 or TRBD2, each matching 6 bases. There are 15 residues in the CDR3. The germline gives CDR1 DFQATT, CDR2 SNEGSKA (reference sequence). Deletions cut 1 base from V and 2 bases from J, with 13 bases between. The CDR3 nucleotides are TGCAGTGCTAGAGGAGAGGGGGGATACACAGATACGCAGTATTTT. This codes for CSARGEGGYTDTQYF.

The chain recombines TRBV4-1 with TRBJ1-1; no definite D call. Trimming removed 2 bases at V and 1 base at J, with 8 bases between. The germline V gene has CDR1 MGHRA and CDR2 YSYEKL. This CDR3 comprises 14 residues. The chain's CDR3 is CASSQIPGNTEAFF. CDR3 nucleotides: TGCGCCAGCAGCCAAATTCCAGGGAACACTGAAGCTTTCTTT.

This chain uses TRBV7-3 with TRBJ2-7; D uncertain. This CDR3 has 15 residues. Germline V gene data show CDR1 as SGHTA and CDR2 as FQGTGA. Deletions cut 4 bases from V and 2 bases from J, with 15 bases between. The CDR3 DNA follows: TGTGCCAGCAGCTCTCCCGGGTACAGTACCTACGAGCAGTACTTC. It is translated as CASSSPGYSTYEQYF.

There are a few counts of this clonotype. The J gene is TRBJ2-2, the V gene TRBV5-1, with 7 bases identical to TRBD1. The germline V gene encodes CDR1 SGHRS and CDR2 YFSETQ. The CDR3 runs 16 residues. V dropped 3 bases and J dropped 7; count of bases not matched to a gene: 12. The CDR3 DNA reads TGCGCCAGCAGCTGGGACAGTCCATCTGGTCGCGGGGAGCTGTTTTTT. It translates to CASSWDSPSGRGELFF. Combining the CDR3 with reference TRBV5-1 and TRBJ2-2 gives the whole variable domain KAGVTQTPRYLIKTRGQQVTLSCSPISGHRSVSWYQQTPGQGLQFLFEYFSETQRNKGNFPGRFSGRQFSNSRSEMNVSTLELGDSALYLCASSWDSPSGRGELFFGEGSRLTVL.